Below, 15 T cell receptor beta chains from the same sample are listed, as sequenced in a study of blood T cells in healthy people across ages. Next came a second PCR, run for about 6 to 12 cycles, which used a sample-barcoded 5' primer along with a J-beta primer mix. TCRdb re-called the 5' RACE reads with MiXCR, one entry per CDR3 protein. This table holds fewer than 800,000 distinct CDR3 sequences, around 32% found once. Sequencing input: blood. The source of these receptors is a woman older than 75 in good health.

About this clonotype itself: At one end the junction does not follow the germline gene, possibly because of a read error. The rearrangement uses TRBV28 and TRBJ2-7; a possible D gene is TRBD2 (7 bases). The CDR3 totals 15 residues. CDR1 MDHEN and CDR2 SYDVKM come from the germline V gene. The CDR3 protein is CAGSSVGGLPYEQYF. Written as DNA, the CDR3 is TGTGCCGGCAGTTCAGTGGGGGGGCTGCCCTACGAGCAGTACTTC. Looking up the rest from reference TRBV28 and TRBJ2-7 gives the full variable domain: DVKVTQSSRYLVKRTGEKVFLECVQDMDHENMFWYRQDPGLGLRLIYFSYDVKMKEKGDIPEGYSVSREKKERFSLILESASTNQTSMYLCAGSSVGGLPYEQYFGPGTRLTVT.

In nucleotides, the CDR3 is TGTGCCAGCTCAGCGTTACGTGGAGATACGCAGTATTTT. Translated, it gives CASSALRGDTQYF. The V call is TRBV18, the J call TRBJ2-3, with no clear D. CDR1 and CDR2 from the germline V gene are KGHSH and LQKENI. The V end was cut by 5 bases, the J end by 5 bases, with 11 bases between. The CDR3 spans 13 residues.

Details on this clonotype: A much larger clone lies a single base off, so this may be a read error. V and J are TRBV5-8 and TRBJ1-5; D is unresolved. The CDR3 contains 11 residues. The germline gives CDR1 SGHTS, CDR2 YDEGEE. The V end was cut by 4 bases, the J end by 9 bases, with 8 bases between. The CDR3: CASSAWGPQHF. CDR3 in DNA: TGTGCCAGCAGCGCGTGGGGGCCCCAGCATTTT.

The V call is TRBV30, the J call TRBJ2-5, with TRBD1 matching 7 bases. CDR1 and CDR2 from the germline V gene are GTSNPN and SVGIG (reference sequence). With 8 bases clipped from V and 2 bases from J, the junction kept 8 bases outside the gene matches. The CDR3 covers 13 residues. The CDR3 region is CASETGWQETQYF. The DNA for the CDR3 is TGTGCCAGCGAGACAGGGTGGCAAGAGACCCAGTACTTC.

The sample holds many counts of this clonotype. This CDR3 reads CASSLVSNEQFF. The CDR3 DNA follows: TGTGCCAGCAGCTTAGTATCAAATGAGCAGTTCTTC. This chain uses TRBV7-2 with TRBJ2-1; no firm D call. The CDR3 length is 12 residues. Deletions cut 1 base from V and 7 bases from J, with 5 bases between. Germline CDR1 SGHTA, CDR2 FQGNSA.

This clonotype was picked up many times. This may come from a read error, since a much larger clone is one base off. This rearrangement joins TRBV20-1 to TRBJ2-3, with 14 bases identical to TRBD2. Germline CDR1 is DFQATT and CDR2 is SNEGSKA (reference sequence). This CDR3 region has 14 residues. Losses at the gene ends were 2 bases for V and 6 bases for J; bases not matched to a gene: 1. CDR3 residues: CSARRLAGGDTQYF. DNA of the CDR3: TGCAGTGCTAGACGACTAGCGGGGGGGGATACGCAGTATTTT.

Remarks on this clonotype: Being one base from a much bigger clone, this may be a read error. V is TRBV5-6 and J is TRBJ1-4; D gene ambiguous. Germline-derived CDR1 and CDR2 are SGHDT and YYEEEE. The V end lost 3 bases, the J end lost 8 bases, and 14 bases lay between the germline ends. The CDR3 loop spans 14 amino acids. CDR3 nucleotides: TGTGCCAGCAGCTGGGGTTTGGCCAAGGAAAAACTGTTTTTT. As protein: CASSWGLAKEKLFF.

This clonotype appeared many times. V gene TRBV4-3 combines with J gene TRBJ1-2, with 9 bases that match TRBD1. Germline CDR1 LGHNA, CDR2 YSLEER. V lost 6 bases to trimming and J lost 8 bases; unmatched junction nucleotides: 13. This CDR3 has 15 amino acids. The CDR3 sequence: CASSSLGDRDRGYTF. As DNA, the CDR3 is TGCGCCAGCAGTTCCCTGGGGGACAGGGATCGGGGCTACACCTTC.

This clonotype was picked up a small number of times. A much larger clone lies a single base off, so this may be a read error. The chain is built from TRBV2 and TRBJ2-5; either TRBD1 or TRBD2 may fit D (5 bases each). This CDR3 region has 14 residues. Germline V gene sequence: CDR1 SNHLY, CDR2 FYNNEI. CDR3: CASREVTGPETQYF. Written as DNA, the CDR3 is TGTGCCAGCAGGGAAGTTACGGGACCAGAGACCCAGTACTTC.

The chain carries TRBV6-6 and TRBJ1-2, with D maybe TRBD1 (6 bases). Per the germline V gene, CDR1 is MNHNY and CDR2 is SVGAGI (reference sequence). V was trimmed by 7 bases and J by 4 bases, leaving 22 bases between them. CDR3 length: 16 residues. The CDR3 spells CASIIADRLMPYGYTF. The CDR3 coding sequence is TGTGCCAGCATTATCGCGGACAGATTAATGCCCTATGGCTACACCTTC.

V is TRBV12-3 or TRBV12-4 and J is TRBJ1-3; D remains ambiguous. This CDR3 contains 15 residues. V lost 3 bases and J lost 0, with 9 bases in between. Written as DNA, the CDR3 is TGTGCCAGCAGTTTTTGGGTTGCCTCTGGAAACACCATATATTTT. Translated, it gives CASSFWVASGNTIYF.

This clonotype was seen ten or more times. The V and J genes are TRBV29-1 and TRBJ1-1, with a possible D match to TRBD1 (6 bases). The germline gives CDR1 SQVTM, CDR2 ANQGSEA. The ends were cut back, 3 bases at V and 11 bases at J, with 13 bases in the middle. This CDR3 has 11 residues. DNA for the CDR3: TGCAGCGTTGACAGGGGAAGGATGGCTTTCTTT. It specifies CSVDRGRMAFF.

A remark on this clonotype: Since a much larger clone is just one base distant, this may be a read error. The rearrangement links TRBV7-2 to TRBJ1-2, with a possible D match to TRBD1 (5 bases). Germline V gene lookup returns CDR1 SGHTA and CDR2 FQGNSA. This CDR3 region has 14 residues. Deletions cut 5 bases from V and 4 bases from J, with 14 bases between. The CDR3 spells CASSRLGTSYGYTF. CDR3 nucleotide sequence: TGTGCCAGCAGCCGCCTGGGGACTAGCTATGGCTACACCTTC.

CDR3 DNA sequence: TGTGCCAGCAGTTTACCATCATTAAGAACCTACGAGCAGTACTTC. Amino acid sequence: CASSLPSLRTYEQYF. The chain carries TRBV28 and TRBJ2-1, with D unclear. The DNA end favors TRBJ2-7, so the J call may be wrong. The germline CDR1 and CDR2 sequences are MDHEN and SYDVKM. The CDR3 contains 15 residues.

In this sample, this clonotype turned up many times. The chain carries TRBV10-2 and TRBJ2-6; D is possibly TRBD1 (6 bases). This CDR3 is built from 15 residues. The V and J ends lost 7 bases and 4 bases respectively, with 14 bases between them. Germline-derived CDR1 and CDR2 are WSHSY and SAAADI. The CDR3 region has the DNA TGCGCCAGCACCACACAGGGTAGAGGGGCCAACGTCCTGACTTTC. Protein: CASTTQGRGANVLTF.